This is a list of T cell receptor beta chains from one sample in a study of regulatory T cells in long-lasting Graves disease. TCRdb itself ran the multiplex PCR reads through MiXCR, one entry per CDR3 protein. The sample holds roughly 420,000 distinct CDR3 sequences, around 15% seen once. The sequenced sample was peripheral blood mononuclear cells (PBMCs), obtained at new diagnosis, from a patient treated with antithyroid drugs. Every receptor here comes from a female donor with Graves disease. CDR3s leave out the opening cysteine and the closing phenylalanine or tryptophan. Not all rows give a size; the values are once, few, many and, for expanded clones, a class.

>TRBJ2-5|TRBV18|NA
ASSPPWPYQETQY
>TRBJ2-6|TRBV5-1|many
ASSLAGAGANVLT
>TRBJ1-6|TRBV27|NA
ASSLVLRNSPLH
>TRBJ1-2|TRBV7-9|NA
ASSLNRDHGYT
>TRBJ1-1|TRBV6-1|few
ASRTGTGEDSAEAF
>TRBJ2-3|TRBV5-1|NA
ASSVGGGHADTQY
>TRBJ2-5|TRBV6-6|many
ASSYSRLSQETQY
>TRBJ1-2|TRBV11-2|NA
ASSLRTGANYGYT
>TRBJ1-5|TRBV6-5|many
ASSYDGNQPQH
>TRBJ1-2|TRBV5-1|many
ASSLDGPYSNFYGYT
>TRBJ2-2|TRBV4-1|many
ASSQDDRRVAGELF
>TRBJ1-2|TRBV27|NA
ASSRASDVYGYT
>TRBJ2-1|TRBV4-1|NA
ASSQVSSRSSYNEQF
>TRBJ2-3|TRBV20-1|many
SASQESEGTSLQGTQY
>TRBJ1-2|TRBV28|NA
ARSSSGWYT
>TRBJ1-1|TRBV27|many
ASTQLGRATTEAF
>TRBJ2-2|TRBV6-5|many
ASSYPVGIGTGELF
>TRBJ1-2|TRBV9|many
ASSVGYGRT
>TRBJ2-7|TRBV7-9|many
ASSLRLTTGFPPEQY
>TRBJ2-7|TRBV28|many
ASSYGRVEY
>TRBJ2-7|TRBV3-1|many
ASSGRPPYEQY
>TRBJ1-3|TRBV6-1|few
ASSEALRGLGNTIY
>TRBJ2-7|TRBV6-2/TRBV6-3|many
ASSYGQFSYEQY
>TRBJ2-7|TRBV6-4|NA
ASSANHPWGRTYEQY
>TRBJ2-1|TRBV5-1|many
ASSPTQPGLARHEQF
>TRBJ2-7|TRBV28|NA
ASRGGGLAFPYEQY
>TRBJ2-3|TRBV12-3/TRBV12-4|NA
ASSYHRDWGGDTQY
>TRBJ2-2|TRBV7-9|NA
ASSSDRGRTGELF
>TRBJ2-5|TRBV20-1|many
SARAHRGRRETQY
>TRBJ1-6|TRBV3-1|few
ASSQGQTGSYNSPLH
>TRBJ2-1|TRBV6-2/TRBV6-3|few
ASSPWSSGPDSNERF
>TRBJ2-1|TRBV12-3/TRBV12-4|NA
ASTLAGGSSYNEQF
>TRBJ2-1|TRBV11-2|once
ASSSVARAGVYLREQF
>TRBJ2-2|TRBV28|NA
ASSQGRGLRPNTGELF
>TRBJ2-2|TRBV28|many
ASSLSGARTGELF
>TRBJ1-1|TRBV2|many
ASSEDTNTEAF
>TRBJ1-2|TRBV6-1|NA
ASGDRGGYGYT
>TRBJ1-1|TRBV7-9|many
ASSPVNTEAF
>TRBJ2-5|TRBV20-1|many
SALPSGGGVGWETQY
>TRBJ2-1|TRBV5-1|few
ASSIRPLAGYNEQF
>TRBJ1-2|TRBV12-3/TRBV12-4|many
ASSLEQVGGYT
>TRBJ1-6|TRBV4-2|many
ASSQDWGGHNSPLH
>TRBJ2-3|TRBV3-1|many
ASSQDRAQY
>TRBJ1-1|TRBV9|NA
ASSARPRTGTRTYTEAF
>TRBJ2-1|TRBV12-3/TRBV12-4|many
ASSGSLAAANNEQF
>TRBJ2-1|TRBV4-1|few
ASSHGPGLATNEQF
>TRBJ1-3|TRBV7-2|many
ASSPGAGNTIY